This T cell receptor beta chain was found in a study of blood T cells in healthy people across ages. With V trimmed by 0 bases and J by 0 bases, 8 bases remained unmatched. CDR1 DFQATT and CDR2 SNEGSKA come from the germline V gene (reference sequence). The CDR3 length is 19 residues. The use of a sample-barcoded 5' primer and a J-beta primer mix characterized a second PCR of roughly 7 to 11 cycles. TCRdb redid the calling of the 5' RACE reads with MiXCR, one entry per CDR3 protein. Here the sample spans about 640,000 distinct CDR3 sequences, 40% to 45% being singletons. They isolated at least 7 million PBMCs from each sample. This clonotype was detected only a few times.

The clonotype was recovered from a man aged 80 or over in good health. The sequenced sample consisted of blood. The chain has TRBV20-1 and TRBJ1-6; 10 positions match TRBD1. The CDR3 bases are TGCAGTGCTAGAGATGGACAGGGGGGGATAAGCTCCTATAATTCACCCCTCCACTTT. Protein product: CSARDGQGGISSYNSPLHF.